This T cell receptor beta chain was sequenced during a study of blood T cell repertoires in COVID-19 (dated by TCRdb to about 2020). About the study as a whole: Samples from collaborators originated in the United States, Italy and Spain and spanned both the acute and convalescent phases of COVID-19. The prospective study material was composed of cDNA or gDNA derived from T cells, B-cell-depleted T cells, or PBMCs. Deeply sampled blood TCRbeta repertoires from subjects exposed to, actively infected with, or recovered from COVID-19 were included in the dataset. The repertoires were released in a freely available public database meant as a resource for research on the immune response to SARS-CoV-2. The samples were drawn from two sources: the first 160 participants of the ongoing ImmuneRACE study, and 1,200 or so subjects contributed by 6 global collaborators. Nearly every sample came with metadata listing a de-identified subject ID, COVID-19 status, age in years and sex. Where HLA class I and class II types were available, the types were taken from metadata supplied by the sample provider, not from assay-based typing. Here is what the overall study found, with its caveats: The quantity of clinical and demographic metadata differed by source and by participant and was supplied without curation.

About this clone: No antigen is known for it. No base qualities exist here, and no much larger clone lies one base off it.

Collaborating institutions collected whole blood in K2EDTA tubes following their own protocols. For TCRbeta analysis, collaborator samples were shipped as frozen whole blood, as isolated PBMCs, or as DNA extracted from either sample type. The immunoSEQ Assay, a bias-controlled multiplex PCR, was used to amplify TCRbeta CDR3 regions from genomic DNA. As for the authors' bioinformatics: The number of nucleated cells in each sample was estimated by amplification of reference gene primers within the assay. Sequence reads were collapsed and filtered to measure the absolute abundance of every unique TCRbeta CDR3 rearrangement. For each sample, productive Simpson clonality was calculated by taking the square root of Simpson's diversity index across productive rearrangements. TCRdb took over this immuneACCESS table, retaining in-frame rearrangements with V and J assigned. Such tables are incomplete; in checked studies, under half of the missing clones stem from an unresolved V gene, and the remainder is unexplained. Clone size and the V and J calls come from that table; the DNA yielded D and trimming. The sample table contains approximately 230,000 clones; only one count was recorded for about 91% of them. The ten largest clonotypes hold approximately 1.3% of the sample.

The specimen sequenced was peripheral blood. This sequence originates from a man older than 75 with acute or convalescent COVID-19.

The DNA sequence is TGTGCCAGCAGCTTAACGGCAGGGCCTAGCAATCAGCCCCAGCATTTT. Its translation reads: CASSLTAGPSNQPQHF. The chain is made from TRBV7-6 and TRBJ1-5; TRBD1 is a weak D gene call, 5 bases matching. The CDR3 starts with the cysteine, ends with the phenylalanine, and has 16 residues. CDR3 DNA is the only sequence kept; it has 48 bases, read in frame from the first base. V is shortened by 2 bases, J by 0 bases, and the region joining them spans 11 bases. Looking up the germline V gene yields CDR1 SGHVS and CDR2 FNYEAQ. With the portions outside the CDR3 filled from the reference TRBV7-6 and TRBJ1-5 genes, the complete variable region becomes GAGVSQSPRYKVTKRGQDVALRCDPISGHVSLYWYRQALGQGPEFLTYFNYEAQQDKSGLPNDRFSAERPEGSISTLTIQRTEQRDSAMYRCASSLTAGPSNQPQHFGDGTRLSIL.